This T cell receptor (beta chain) appears in the sequencing data of a study of cytomegalovirus exposure and HLA in healthy donors. General observations from the study: Excluded: some indistinguishable V segments such as TRBV6-2 and TRBV6-3. The authors enumerated over 150 TCR beta chains as linked to cytomegalovirus. The records held CMV serostatus as the only immune exposure information. A missense variant in DCLRE1C was later tied to TCR beta V- and J-gene trimming.

Use of 60 Vbeta and 13 Jbeta primers characterized the PCR. Clones were read by immunoSEQ multiplex PCR, and TCRdb kept only the in-frame ones, dropping some. The sample holds approximately 180,000 clones, 84% seen once. Worth noting for this clone: The antigen remains unidentified.

Germline CDR1 is LNHDA and CDR2 is SQIVND (reference sequence). V was cut by 6 bases and J by 11 bases, with 19 bases left in between. The CDR3 spans 13 residues. The chain has TRBV19 and TRBJ1-1; D is possibly TRBD1 (5 bases). The TCR comes from a girl aged 10-17 years in good health and CMV-seropositive. The sequencing input was PBMCs. This CDR3 reads CASRPGAGTWAFF. CDR3 nucleotides: TGTGCCAGTAGACCCGGGGCGGGGACTTGGGCTTTCTTT.